Listed below are T cell receptor beta chains from one sample, sequenced in a study of Graves' ophthalmopathy and Graves' hyperthyroidism. TCRdb passed the multiplex PCR reads through MiXCR, listing each CDR3 protein once. The table shows under 350,000 distinct CDR3 sequences, with roughly 17% occurring only once. The sample comprised peripheral blood. These receptors all stem from an adult man with Graves' ophthalmopathy. Both conserved end residues are part of each CDR3. The D gene is left open where the match is weak. Size values are once, few and many counts, or a class for expanded clones, and some rows have none.

D | size | J | V | DNA | CDR3
- | many | TRBJ2-2 | TRBV14 | TGTGCCAGCAGCCAAGACAGTCCCGCGAACACCGGGGAGCTGTTTTTT | CASSQDSPANTGELFF
TRBD2 | many | TRBJ2-5 | TRBV7-2 | TGTGCCAGCAGATACGGATTCGGAGCGGGGCGGGAGACCCAGTACTTC | CASRYGFGAGRETQYF
- | - | TRBJ2-7 | TRBV20-1 | TGCAGTGCTCACGGTCTTACCTACGAGCAGTACTTC | CSAHGLTYEQYF
- | many | TRBJ1-2 | TRBV6-5 | TGTGCCAGCAGTTATTCTCGGGACGTCAACAGCTATGGCTACACCTTC | CASSYSRDVNSYGYTF
- | - | TRBJ2-7 | TRBV6-5 | TGTGCCAGCAGTTACTCGAGAGGAACCGAGCAGTACTTC | CASSYSRGTEQYF
TRBD2 | many | TRBJ2-7 | TRBV5-1 | TGCGCCAGCGGGTCTCCTAGCGGCTACGAGCAGTACTTC | CASGSPSGYEQYF
TRBD2 | many | TRBJ2-2 | TRBV7-2 | TGTGCCAGCAGCTTACCGGGACTAGCGGGGCCTTTCTCGAACACCGGGGAGCTGTTTTTT | CASSLPGLAGPFSNTGELFF
- | - | TRBJ1-1 | TRBV28 | TGTGCCAGCAGGCGACACCCAGGTACTGAAGCTTTCTTT | CASRRHPGTEAFF
TRBD1 | many | TRBJ1-1 | TRBV19 | TGTGCCAGTAGTATCCCCGGGACAGCGTCCGCTGAAGCTTTCTTT | CASSIPGTASAEAFF
- | many | TRBJ1-2 | TRBV29-1 | TGCAGCGTTTTCACGGCTAACTATGGCTACACCTTC | CSVFTANYGYTF